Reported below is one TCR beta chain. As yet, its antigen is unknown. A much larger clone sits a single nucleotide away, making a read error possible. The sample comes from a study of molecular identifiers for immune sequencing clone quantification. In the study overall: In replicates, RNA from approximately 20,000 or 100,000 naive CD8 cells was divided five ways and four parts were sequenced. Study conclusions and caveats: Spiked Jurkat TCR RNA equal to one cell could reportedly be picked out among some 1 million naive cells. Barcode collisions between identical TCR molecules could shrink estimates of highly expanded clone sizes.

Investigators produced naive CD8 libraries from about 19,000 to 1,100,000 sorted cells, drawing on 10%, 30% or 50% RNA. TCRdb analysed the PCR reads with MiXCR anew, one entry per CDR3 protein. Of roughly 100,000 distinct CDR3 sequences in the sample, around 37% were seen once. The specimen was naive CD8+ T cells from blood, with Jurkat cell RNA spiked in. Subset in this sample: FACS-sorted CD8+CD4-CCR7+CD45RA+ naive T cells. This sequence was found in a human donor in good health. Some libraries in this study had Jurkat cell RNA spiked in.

CDR3 region: CASSQEGLHTEQFF. As DNA, the CDR3 is TGCGCCAGCAGCCAAGAAGGGCTGCACACTGAGCAGTTCTTC. The chain carries TRBV4-1 and TRBJ2-1; no firm D call. V lost 0 bases to trimming and J lost 9 bases, with 12 bases between them. Per germline, CDR1 MGHRA and CDR2 YSYEKL. CDR3 length equals 14 residues.